This TCR beta chain was identified in a study of patients and donors after allogeneic stem cell transplantation. The CDR3 runs to 16 residues. Germline V CDR1 and CDR2: SGHNT, YYREEE (reference sequence). Trimming stripped 4 bases from V and 0 bases from J, with 14 bases between. TCRdb reanalysed the RT-PCR reads using MiXCR and keeps one entry per CDR3 protein. The sample records 70,000 to 75,000 distinct CDR3 sequences, 26% being singletons. The clonotype comes from a human donor who was either an allogeneic HSCT recipient or a stem cell or donor lymphocyte infusion donor (not recorded which). It is not recorded whose cells these are; they may come from a transplant donor. The chain combines TRBV5-4 with TRBJ2-1; no reliable D call. Sequencing was done on a sample of blood, either unsorted or a sorted T cell fraction (not recorded which). The DNA of the CDR3 is TGTGCCAGCAGCCCTCCGGACCGAAGCTCCTACAATGAGCAGTTCTTC. Its translation: CASSPPDRSSYNEQFF.